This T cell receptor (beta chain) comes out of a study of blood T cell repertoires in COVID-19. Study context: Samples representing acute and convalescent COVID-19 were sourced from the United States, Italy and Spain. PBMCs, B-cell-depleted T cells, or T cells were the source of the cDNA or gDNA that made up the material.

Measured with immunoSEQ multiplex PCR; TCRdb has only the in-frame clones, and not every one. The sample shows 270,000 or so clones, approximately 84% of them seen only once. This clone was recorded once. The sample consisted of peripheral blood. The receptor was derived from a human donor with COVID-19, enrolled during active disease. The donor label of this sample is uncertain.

This CDR3 is CASSYRQRTQYF. The CDR3 DNA reads as TGTGCCAGCAGCTATCGACAGCGAACCCAGTATTTT. The chain combines TRBV5-8 with TRBJ2-3; TRBD1 is a possible D gene (5 bases). The CDR3 spans 12 residues. CDR1 is SGHTS, CDR2 YDEGEE, per germline. The ends were cut back, 3 bases at V and 12 bases at J, with 14 bases in the middle.